Below, 11 T cell receptor beta chains from the same sample are listed, as sequenced in a study of Ad26.COV2.S vaccination and SARS-CoV-2 variants. The treatment: roughly 20 received Ad26.COV2.S at low or high dose, single or two shots; five or six received placebo; per-sample allocation not given. The study sampled participants on day 63 after the first vaccine or placebo injection. This table comes from immunoSEQ multiplex PCR, and its TCRdb copy is limited to in-frame clones, with some not included. Of 400,000 to 450,000 clones listed, 90% were seen once; the top ten hold 4.3%. The source material was peripheral blood, sampled in a trial of Ad26.COV2.S vaccine versus placebo. These receptors were taken from a person aged 18-65 years who received the Ad26.COV2.S COVID-19 vaccine or a placebo.

This clone has a handful of counts. The gene calls are TRBV18 and TRBJ2-2; tentative D call: TRBD1 (5 bases). With 3 bases removed from V and 1 base from J, the gap between germline ends came to 6 bases. CDR3 length: 14 amino acids. Per the germline V gene, CDR1 is KGHSH and CDR2 is LQKENI. The CDR3 sequence: CASSPDMNTGELFF. The DNA of the CDR3 is TGTGCCAGCTCACCGGACATGAACACCGGGGAGCTGTTTTTT.

This chain connects TRBV2 to TRBJ2-7, with D perhaps assigned TRBD1 or TRBD2 (7 bases each). The V and J ends lost 5 bases and 2 bases respectively, with 16 bases between them. The CDR3 sequence is 15 residues long. From germline, CDR1 is SNHLY and CDR2 FYNNEI. CDR3 in amino acids: CASSSQGGSAYEQYF. Written as DNA, the CDR3 is TGTGCCAGCAGTTCCCAGGGGGGGTCTGCCTACGAGCAGTACTTC.

This chain connects TRBV27 to TRBJ2-1; 8 bases are shared with TRBD1. The CDR3 runs 15 residues. V shed 6 bases, J shed 1 base, and the junction held 5 bases outside the gene matches. Per germline, CDR1 MNHEY and CDR2 SMNVEV (reference sequence). This CDR3 reads CASSTGQDSYNEQFF. CDR3 nucleotide sequence: TGTGCCAGCAGCACGGGACAGGATTCCTACAATGAGCAGTTCTTC.

The chain links TRBV23-1 to TRBJ2-7, with a tentative D call TRBD1 (6 bases). TRBV23-1 is assigned to the ORF class and has an uncertain function. The V end was cut by 2 bases, the J end by 3 bases, with 14 bases between. This CDR3 has 15 residues. The CDR3 reads CASSQLNRAHYEQYF. In nucleotides, the CDR3 is TGCGCCAGCAGTCAACTGAACAGGGCGCACTACGAGCAGTACTTC.

This clone was recorded only once. The chain has TRBV28 and TRBJ1-6, with TRBD1 matching 7 bases. Trimming took 8 bases from V and 5 from J; bases not matched to a gene: 6. Per the germline V gene, CDR1 is MDHEN and CDR2 is SYDVKM. This CDR3 has 14 residues. This CDR3 is CASRGDSDNSPLHF. DNA for the CDR3: TGTGCCAGCCGGGGGGACAGTGATAATTCACCCCTCCACTTT.

The genes are TRBV5-1 and TRBJ2-3; D remains unclear. This CDR3 has 15 amino acids. Germline CDR1 reads SGHRS; CDR2 reads YFSETQ. Trimming pared 4 bases from V and 6 bases from J, leaving 18 bases between. CDR3 sequence (DNA): TGCGCCAGCAGCCCCACCACCGGGCCTAAGGATACGCAGTATTTT. This codes for CASSPTTGPKDTQYF. The full variable domain, its missing parts supplied by reference TRBV5-1 and TRBJ2-3, is KAGVTQTPRYLIKTRGQQVTLSCSPISGHRSVSWYQQTPGQGLQFLFEYFSETQRNKGNFPGRFSGRQFSNSRSEMNVSTLELGDSALYLCASSPTTGPKDTQYFGPGTRLTVL.

The rearrangement joins TRBV6-5 to TRBJ2-5; 10 bases are shared with TRBD1. The V gene's germline CDR1 is MNHEY and CDR2 SVGAGI. J gave up 5 bases and V 6 bases, and 6 bases lay outside the gene matches. The CDR3 totals 14 residues. The CDR3 bases are TGTGCCAGCAGACCGACAGGGGGCAGGGAGACCCAGTACTTC. Amino acids: CASRPTGGRETQYF.

This chain joins TRBV7-8 and TRBJ2-7; 8 nucleotides match TRBD1. This CDR3 region has 15 residues. Germline lookup yields CDR1 SGHVS and CDR2 FQNEAQ. V lost 5 bases, J lost 0 bases, and 6 bases stayed unmatched. In nucleotides, the CDR3 is TGTGCCAGCAGCCTACGGACAGGGAGCTCCTACGAGCAGTACTTC. This sequence encodes CASSLRTGSSYEQYF.

The gene calls are TRBV2 and TRBJ1-5; 7 bases line up with TRBD1. CDR1 and CDR2 (germline): SNHLY, FYNNEI. This CDR3 has 15 residues. V dropped 5 bases and J dropped 3; count of bases not matched to a gene: 7. The CDR3 DNA follows: TGTGCCAGCAGTCAACAGGGGTCATACAATCAGCCCCAGCATTTT. Its translation: CASSQQGSYNQPQHF.

The chain employs TRBV6-2 or TRBV6-3 and TRBJ2-4, with D possibly matching TRBD2 (5 bases). With 5 bases removed from V and 2 bases from J, the gap between germline ends came to 10 bases. Germline CDR1 reads MNHEY; CDR2 reads SVGEGT. The CDR3 is made up of 14 amino acids. The CDR3 DNA sequence: TGTGCCAGCAGTGGGAGTTGGACCAAAAACATTCAGTACTTC. Protein product: CASSGSWTKNIQYF.

The chain couples TRBV2 to TRBJ2-3; tentatively, D is TRBD2 (6 bases). Trimming took 8 bases from V and 5 from J, leaving 14 bases between them. This CDR3 has 13 amino acids. The V gene's germline CDR1 is SNHLY and CDR2 FYNNEI. CDR3: CASGGGMGDTQYF. CDR3 bases: TGTGCCAGCGGTGGAGGGATGGGAGATACGCAGTATTTT. Full variable domain (outside the CDR3, taken from reference TRBV2 and TRBJ2-3): EPEVTQTPSHQVTQMGQEVILRCVPISNHLYFYWYRQILGQKVEFLVSFYNNEISEKSEIFDDQFSVERPDGSNFTLKIRSTKLEDSAMYFCASGGGMGDTQYFGPGTRLTVL.